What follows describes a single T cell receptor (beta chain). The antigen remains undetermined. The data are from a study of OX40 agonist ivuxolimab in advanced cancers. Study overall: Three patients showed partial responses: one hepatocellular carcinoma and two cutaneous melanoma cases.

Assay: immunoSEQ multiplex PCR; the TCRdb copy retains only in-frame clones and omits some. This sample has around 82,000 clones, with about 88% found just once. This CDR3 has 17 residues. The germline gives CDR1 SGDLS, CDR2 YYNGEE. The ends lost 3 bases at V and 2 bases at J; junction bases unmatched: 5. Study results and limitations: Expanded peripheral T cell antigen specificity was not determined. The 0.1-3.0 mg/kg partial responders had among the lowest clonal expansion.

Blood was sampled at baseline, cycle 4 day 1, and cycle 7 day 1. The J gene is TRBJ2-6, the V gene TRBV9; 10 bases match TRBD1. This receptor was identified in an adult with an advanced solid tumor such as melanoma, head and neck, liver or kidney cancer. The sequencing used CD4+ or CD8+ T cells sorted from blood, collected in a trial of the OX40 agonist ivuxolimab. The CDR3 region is CASSAGTGVAGANVLTF. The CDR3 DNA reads TGTGCCAGCAGCGCCGGGACAGGGGTGGCTGGGGCCAACGTCCTGACTTTC.